Below, one T cell receptor (beta chain) is given with its context. The sample originates from a study of regulatory T cells in long-lasting Graves disease. Specified time point: persistent/refractory GD, antithyroid drugs over 5 years with positive TRAb. RNA from PBMCs was the source of the TCR library. In this cohort, patients came from an endocrinology department located in Xi'an, China. Building of the TCR beta libraries involved iRepertoire HTBI primers and Arm-PCR of CDR3 regions. TCRdb called the multiplex PCR reads again in MiXCR, with one record for every CDR3 protein. This sample yields 300,000 or so distinct CDR3 sequences, of which roughly a fifth are seen a single time; over 25% belongs to the top ten. This specimen consisted of peripheral blood mononuclear cells (PBMCs), obtained when the disease was refractory, from a patient treated with antithyroid drugs. The TCR comes from a female donor with Graves disease.

CDR3 sequence: CASSIGQGLNYEQYF. The CDR3 region has the DNA TGTGCCAGCAGCATCGGACAGGGGTTAAACTACGAGCAGTACTTC. The chain recombines TRBV7-2 with TRBJ2-7, with 9 nucleotides matching TRBD1. The CDR3 contains 15 residues. Germline V gene lookup returns CDR1 SGHTA and CDR2 FQGNSA. V lost 5 bases, J lost 3 bases, and 8 bases stayed unmatched.